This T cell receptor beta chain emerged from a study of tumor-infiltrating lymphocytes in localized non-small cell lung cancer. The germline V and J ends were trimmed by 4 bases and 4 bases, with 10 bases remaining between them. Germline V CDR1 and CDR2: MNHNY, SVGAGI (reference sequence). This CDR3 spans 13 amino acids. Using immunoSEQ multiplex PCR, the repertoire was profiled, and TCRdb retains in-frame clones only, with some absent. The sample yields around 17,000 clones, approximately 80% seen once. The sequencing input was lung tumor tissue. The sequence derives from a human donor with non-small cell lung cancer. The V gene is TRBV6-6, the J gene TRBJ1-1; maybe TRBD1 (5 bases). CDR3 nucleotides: TGTGCCAGCAGTTTGGGGAGGGGCACTGAAGCTTTCTTT. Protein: CASSLGRGTEAFF.